This T cell receptor beta chain was recorded in a study of cytomegalovirus exposure and HLA in healthy donors. Germline V CDR1 and CDR2: ENHRY, SYGVKD. This CDR3 spans 13 amino acids. The V and J ends lost 11 bases and 1 base respectively, with 15 bases between them. Libraries were prepared by immunoSEQ multiplex PCR; TCRdb keeps only in-frame clonotypes and omits some of them. The data hold 95,000 to 120,000 clones, with around 95% observed a single time. The gene calls are TRBV10-3 and TRBJ2-7; D may be TRBD1 (6 bases). Source material: PBMCs. This TCR derives from a woman between 18 and 29 years old in good health and CMV-seronegative. The CDR3 sequence is CASRGGESYEQYF. The DNA for the CDR3 is TGTGCCTCCAGGGGTGGAGAGTCCTACGAGCAGTACTTC.